Listed below are T cell receptor beta chains from one sample, sequenced in a study of metastatic and nonmetastatic thyroid tumors. TCRdb re-called the PCR reads through MiXCR. The sample lists roughly 29,000 clones, around 22% occurring once. Sequencing was carried out using blood. These receptors originate from a female donor with papillary thyroid cancer or a benign thyroid nodule (not recorded which). Some clones in this sample may be carry-over from other donors' samples. Both conserved end residues are part of each CDR3. A D gene is named only where the DNA matches it firmly. The size entry is marked missing in some rows and otherwise reads once, few, many or a size class.

len	abundance	j_gene	d_gene	v_gene	CDR3aa	CDR3nt
14	many	TRBJ2-7	-	TRBV9	CASSVQDNLYEQYF	TGTGCCAGCAGCGTGCAGGACAACCTCTACGAGCAGTACTTC
14	few	TRBJ2-3	TRBD1	TRBV27	CASSGTDSTDTQYF	TGTGCCAGCAGCGGGACAGATAGCACAGATACGCAGTATTTT
14	-	TRBJ2-3	-	TRBV20-1	CSARHDGQADTQSF	TGCAGTGCTAGACATGATGGGCAGGCAGATACGCAGTCTTTT
18	-	TRBJ2-6	TRBD1	TRBV13	CSISLEGTGRPGANVLTF	TGTTCCATCAGCTTAGAAGGGACAGGAAGACCTGGGGCCAACGTCCTGACTTTC
13	many	TRBJ1-5	-	TRBV12-3/TRBV12-4	CASIGQSGQPQHF	TGTGCCAGCATTGGCCAATCGGGTCAGCCCCAGCATTTT
15	many	TRBJ1-6	TRBD1	TRBV18	CASTVRGTGDSPLHF	TGTGCCAGCACCGTCCGAGGGACAGGGGATTCACCCCTCCACTTT
15	-	TRBJ2-6	TRBD2	TRBV5-1	CASSWGGTGANVLTF	TGCGCCAGCAGCTGGGGGGGTACTGGGGCCAACGTCCTGACTTTC
14	-	TRBJ2-2	-	TRBV11-2	CASSLSQYTGELFF	TGTGCCAGCAGCTTAAGCCAGTACACCGGGGAGCTGTTTTTT
15	many	TRBJ2-1	-	TRBV7-2	CASSLEATSYNEQFF	TGTGCCAGCAGCTTAGAAGCGACCTCCTACAATGAGCAGTTCTTC
16	many	TRBJ2-2	TRBD2	TRBV11-1	CASRPLAGGGTGELFF	TGTGCCAGCAGACCTCTAGCGGGAGGGGGCACCGGGGAGCTGTTTTTT
14	many	TRBJ2-5	-	TRBV6-1	CASSEPPIQETQYF	TGTGCCAGCAGTGAACCCCCGATCCAAGAGACCCAGTACTTC
15	many	TRBJ2-1	TRBD2	TRBV27	CASSFRTSVVNEQFF	TGTGCCAGCAGTTTCCGGACTAGCGTGGTCAATGAGCAGTTCTTC
16	-	TRBJ2-1	TRBD2	TRBV7-6	CASSPGGVATYNEQFF	TGTGCCAGCAGCCCGGGGGGGGTGGCCACCTACAATGAGCAGTTCTTC
12	many	TRBJ1-1	-	TRBV29-1	CSVAGLNTEAFF	TGCAGCGTTGCCGGATTGAACACTGAAGCTTTCTTT
15	once	TRBJ2-7	-	TRBV7-8	CASSPGRDGTYEQYF	TGTGCCAGCAGCCCCGGTCGGGACGGAACCTACGAGCAGTACTTC
18	many	TRBJ1-3	-	TRBV28	CASSLWDCRGDSGNTIYF	TGTGCCAGCAGTTTATGGGACTGCAGGGGCGACTCTGGAAACACCATATATTTT
11	many	TRBJ1-1	-	TRBV30	CAWSRLGFAFF	TGTGCCTGGAGTCGACTGGGCTTTGCTTTCTTT
18	medium-sized	TRBJ2-3	TRBD2	TRBV6-5	CASSYSLSGLAGTDTQYF	TGTGCCAGCAGTTACTCACTTTCTGGACTAGCGGGAACAGATACGCAGTATTTT
15	many	TRBJ2-7	TRBD1	TRBV7-6	CVSSLRTGSGYEQYF	TGTGTCAGCAGCTTACGGACAGGGTCCGGCTACGAGCAGTACTTC